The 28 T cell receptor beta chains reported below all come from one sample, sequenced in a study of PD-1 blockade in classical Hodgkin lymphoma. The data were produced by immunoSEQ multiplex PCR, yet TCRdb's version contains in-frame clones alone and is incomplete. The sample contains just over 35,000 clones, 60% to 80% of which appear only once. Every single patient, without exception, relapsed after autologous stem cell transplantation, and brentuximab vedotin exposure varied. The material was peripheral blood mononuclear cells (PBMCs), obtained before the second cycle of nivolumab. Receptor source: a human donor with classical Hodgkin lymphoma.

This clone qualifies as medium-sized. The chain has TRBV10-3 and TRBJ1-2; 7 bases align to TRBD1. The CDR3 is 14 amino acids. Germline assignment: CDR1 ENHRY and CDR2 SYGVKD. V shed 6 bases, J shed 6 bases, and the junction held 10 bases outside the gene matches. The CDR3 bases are TGTGCCATCAGCGAGACAGGGAGTACCCATGGCTACACCTTC. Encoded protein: CAISETGSTHGYTF.

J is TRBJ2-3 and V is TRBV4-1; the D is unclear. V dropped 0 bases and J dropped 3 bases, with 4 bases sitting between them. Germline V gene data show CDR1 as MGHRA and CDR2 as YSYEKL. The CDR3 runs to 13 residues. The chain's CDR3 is CASSQEPTDTQYF. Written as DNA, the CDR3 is TGCGCCAGCAGCCAAGAACCAACAGATACGCAGTATTTT.

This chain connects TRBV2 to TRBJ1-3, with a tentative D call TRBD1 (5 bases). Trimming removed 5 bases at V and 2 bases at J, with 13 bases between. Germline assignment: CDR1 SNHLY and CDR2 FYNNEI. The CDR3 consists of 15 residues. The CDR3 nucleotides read TGTGCCAGCAGTCTCCAGGGTCTGGCTGGAAACACCATATATTTT. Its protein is CASSLQGLAGNTIYF.

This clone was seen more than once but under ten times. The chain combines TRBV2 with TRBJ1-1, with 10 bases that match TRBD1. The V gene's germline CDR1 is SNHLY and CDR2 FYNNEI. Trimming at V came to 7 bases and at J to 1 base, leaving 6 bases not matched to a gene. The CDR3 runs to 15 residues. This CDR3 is CASTGDRGRNTEAFF. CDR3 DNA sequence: TGTGCCAGCACTGGGGACAGGGGACGGAACACTGAAGCTTTCTTT.

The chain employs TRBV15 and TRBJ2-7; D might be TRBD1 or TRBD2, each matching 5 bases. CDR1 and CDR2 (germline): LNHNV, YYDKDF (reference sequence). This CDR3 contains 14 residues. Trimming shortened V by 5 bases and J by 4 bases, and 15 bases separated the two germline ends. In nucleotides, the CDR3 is TGTGCCACCAGCTGGGGGACGGGAACTTACGAGCAGTACTTC. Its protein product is CATSWGTGTYEQYF. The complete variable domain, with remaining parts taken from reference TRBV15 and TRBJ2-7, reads DAMVIQNPRYQVTQFGKPVTLSCSQTLNHNVMYWYQQKSSQAPKLLFHYYDKDFNNEADTPDNFQSRRPNTSFCFLDIRSPGLGDTAMYLCATSWGTGTYEQYFGPGTRLTVT.

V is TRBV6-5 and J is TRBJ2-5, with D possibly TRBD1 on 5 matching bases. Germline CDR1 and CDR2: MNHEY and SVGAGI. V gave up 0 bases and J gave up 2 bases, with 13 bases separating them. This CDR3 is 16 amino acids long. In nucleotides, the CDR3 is TGTGCCAGCAGTTACTCGATAAGTCCAGGGCAAGAGACCCAGTACTTC. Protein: CASSYSISPGQETQYF.

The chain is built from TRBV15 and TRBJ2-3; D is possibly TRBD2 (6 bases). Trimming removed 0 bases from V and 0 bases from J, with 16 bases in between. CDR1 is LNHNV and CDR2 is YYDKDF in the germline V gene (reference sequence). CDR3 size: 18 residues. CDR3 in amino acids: CATSRDLRSGTSTDTQYF. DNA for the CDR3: TGTGCCACCAGCAGAGATCTACGTTCGGGGACTAGCACAGATACGCAGTATTTT.

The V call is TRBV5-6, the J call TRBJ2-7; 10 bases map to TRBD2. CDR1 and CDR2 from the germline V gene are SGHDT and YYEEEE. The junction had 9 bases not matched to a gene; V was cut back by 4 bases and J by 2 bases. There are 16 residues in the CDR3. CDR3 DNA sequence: TGTGCCAGCAGCATGAGGACTAGCGGTTCTCCCTACGAGCAGTACTTC. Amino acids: CASSMRTSGSPYEQYF.

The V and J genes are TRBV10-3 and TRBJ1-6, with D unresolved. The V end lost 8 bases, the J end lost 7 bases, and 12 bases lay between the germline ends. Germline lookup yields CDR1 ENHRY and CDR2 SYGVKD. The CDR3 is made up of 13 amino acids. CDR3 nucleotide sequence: TGTGCCATCGCCGGGATACACAATTCACCCCTCCACTTT. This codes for CAIAGIHNSPLHF.

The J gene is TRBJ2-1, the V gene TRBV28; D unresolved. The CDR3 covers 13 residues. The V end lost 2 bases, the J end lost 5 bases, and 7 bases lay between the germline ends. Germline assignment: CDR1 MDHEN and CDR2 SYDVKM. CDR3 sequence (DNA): TGTGCCAGCAGTTTAACATGGGACAATGAGCAGTTCTTC. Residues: CASSLTWDNEQFF.

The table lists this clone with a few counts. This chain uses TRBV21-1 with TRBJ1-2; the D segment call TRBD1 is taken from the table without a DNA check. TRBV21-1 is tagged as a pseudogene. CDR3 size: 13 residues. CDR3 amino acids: CASSKAGDDGYTF. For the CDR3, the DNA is TGTGCCAGCAGCAAAGCAGGGGATGATGGCTACACCTTC.

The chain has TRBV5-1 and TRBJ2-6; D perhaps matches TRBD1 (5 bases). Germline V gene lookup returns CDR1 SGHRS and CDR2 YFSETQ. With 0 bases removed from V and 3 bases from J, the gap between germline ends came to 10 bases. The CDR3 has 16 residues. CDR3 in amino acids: CASSLGGPRGANVLTF. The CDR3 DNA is TGCGCCAGCAGCTTGGGGGGCCCTCGTGGGGCCAACGTCCTGACTTTC.

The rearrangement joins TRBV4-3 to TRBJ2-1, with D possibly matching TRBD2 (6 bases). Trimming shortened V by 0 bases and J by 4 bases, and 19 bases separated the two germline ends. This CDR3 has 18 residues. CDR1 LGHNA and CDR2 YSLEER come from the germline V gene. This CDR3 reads CASSQDWALGGDYNEQFF. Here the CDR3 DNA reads TGCGCCAGCAGCCAAGATTGGGCTTTAGGAGGGGATTACAATGAGCAGTTCTTC.

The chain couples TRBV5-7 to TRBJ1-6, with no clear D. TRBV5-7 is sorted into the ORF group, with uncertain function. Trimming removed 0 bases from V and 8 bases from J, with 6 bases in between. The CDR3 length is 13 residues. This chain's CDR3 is CASSLVGHSPLHF. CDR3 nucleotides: TGTGCCAGCAGCTTGGTCGGGCATTCACCCCTCCACTTT.

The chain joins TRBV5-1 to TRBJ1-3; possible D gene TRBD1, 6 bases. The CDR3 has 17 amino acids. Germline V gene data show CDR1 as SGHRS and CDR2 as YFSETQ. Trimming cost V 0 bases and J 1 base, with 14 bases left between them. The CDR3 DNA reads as TGCGCCAGCAGCTTGGAGGCGTGGGGGGCATCTGGAAACACCATATATTTT. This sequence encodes CASSLEAWGASGNTIYF.

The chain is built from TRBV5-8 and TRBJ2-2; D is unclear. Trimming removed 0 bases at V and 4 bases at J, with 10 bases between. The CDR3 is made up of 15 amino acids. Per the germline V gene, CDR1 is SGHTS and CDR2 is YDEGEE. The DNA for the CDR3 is TGTGCCAGCAGCTTGGGGGTCAAGCCCACCGGGGAGCTGTTTTTT. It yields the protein CASSLGVKPTGELFF.

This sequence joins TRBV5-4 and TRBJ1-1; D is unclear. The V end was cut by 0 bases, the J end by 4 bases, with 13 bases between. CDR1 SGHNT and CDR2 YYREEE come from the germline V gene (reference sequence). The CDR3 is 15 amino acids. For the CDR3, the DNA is TGTGCCAGCAGCTTGGATCGCGCTAGAACCACTGAAGCTTTCTTT. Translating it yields CASSLDRARTTEAFF.

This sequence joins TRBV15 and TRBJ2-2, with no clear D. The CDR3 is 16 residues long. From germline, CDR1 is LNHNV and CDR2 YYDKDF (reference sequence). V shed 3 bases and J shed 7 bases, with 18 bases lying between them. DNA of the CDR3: TGTGCCACCAGCAGTGGCACAGACTCCTTTCTCGGGGAGCTGTTTTTT. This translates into CATSSGTDSFLGELFF.

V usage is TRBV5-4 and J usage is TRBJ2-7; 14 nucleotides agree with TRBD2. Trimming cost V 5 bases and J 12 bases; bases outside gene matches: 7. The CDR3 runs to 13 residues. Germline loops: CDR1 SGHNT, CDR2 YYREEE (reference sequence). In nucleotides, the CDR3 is TGTGCCAGCAGTCCGGGACTAGCGGGAGAAAGGTACTTC. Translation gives CASSPGLAGERYF.

The CDR3 sequence: CASKRDRGPGELFF. DNA of the CDR3: TGTGCCAGCAAGCGGGACAGGGGACCCGGGGAGCTGTTTTTT. This chain joins TRBV6-5 and TRBJ2-2; 10 bases line up with TRBD1. V was pared by 7 bases and J by 6 bases, with 5 bases of the junction left unmatched. This CDR3 comprises 14 residues. From germline, CDR1 is MNHEY and CDR2 SVGAGI.

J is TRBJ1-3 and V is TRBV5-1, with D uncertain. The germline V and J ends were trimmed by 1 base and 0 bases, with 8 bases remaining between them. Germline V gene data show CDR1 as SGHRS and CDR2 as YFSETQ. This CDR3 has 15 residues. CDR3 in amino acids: CASSLMSVSGNTIYF. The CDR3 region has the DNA TGCGCCAGCAGCTTGATGTCCGTCTCTGGAAACACCATATATTTT. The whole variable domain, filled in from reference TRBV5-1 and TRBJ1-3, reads KAGVTQTPRYLIKTRGQQVTLSCSPISGHRSVSWYQQTPGQGLQFLFEYFSETQRNKGNFPGRFSGRQFSNSRSEMNVSTLELGDSALYLCASSLMSVSGNTIYFGEGSWLTVV.

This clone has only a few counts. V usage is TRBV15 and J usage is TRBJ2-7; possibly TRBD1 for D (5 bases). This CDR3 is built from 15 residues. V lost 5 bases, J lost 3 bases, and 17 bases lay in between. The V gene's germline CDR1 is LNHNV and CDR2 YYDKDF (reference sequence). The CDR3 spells CATSFESGPSYEQYF. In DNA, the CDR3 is TGTGCCACCAGCTTCGAGTCAGGGCCTAGCTACGAGCAGTACTTC.

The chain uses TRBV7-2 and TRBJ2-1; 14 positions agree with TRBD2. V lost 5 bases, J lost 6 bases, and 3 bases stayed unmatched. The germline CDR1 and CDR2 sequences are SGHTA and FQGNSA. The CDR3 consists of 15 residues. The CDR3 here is CASSLGLAGGNEQFF. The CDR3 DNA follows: TGTGCCAGCAGCCTAGGACTAGCGGGAGGCAATGAGCAGTTCTTC.

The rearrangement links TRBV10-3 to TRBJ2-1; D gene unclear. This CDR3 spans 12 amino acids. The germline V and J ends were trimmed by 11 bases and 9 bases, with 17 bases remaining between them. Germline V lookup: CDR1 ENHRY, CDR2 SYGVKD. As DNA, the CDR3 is TGTGCCGCCAGTATTGGATTTGGTGAGCAGTTCTTC. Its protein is CAASIGFGEQFF.

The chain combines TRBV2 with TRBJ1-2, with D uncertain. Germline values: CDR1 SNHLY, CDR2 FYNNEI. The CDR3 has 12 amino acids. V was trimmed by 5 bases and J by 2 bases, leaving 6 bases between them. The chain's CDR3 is CASSQENYGYTF. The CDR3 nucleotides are TGTGCCAGCAGTCAGGAAAACTATGGCTACACCTTC. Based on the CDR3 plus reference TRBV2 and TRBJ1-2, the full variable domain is EPEVTQTPSHQVTQMGQEVILRCVPISNHLYFYWYRQILGQKVEFLVSFYNNEISEKSEIFDDQFSVERPDGSNFTLKIRSTKLEDSAMYFCASSQENYGYTFGSGTRLTVV.

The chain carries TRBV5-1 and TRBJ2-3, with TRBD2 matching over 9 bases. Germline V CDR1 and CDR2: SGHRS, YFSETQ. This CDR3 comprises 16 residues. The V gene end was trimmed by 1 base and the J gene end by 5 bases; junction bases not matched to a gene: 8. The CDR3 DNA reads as TGCGCCAGCAGCTTGCCCTTAGCGGGGGTTGTAGATACGCAGTATTTT. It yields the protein CASSLPLAGVVDTQYF. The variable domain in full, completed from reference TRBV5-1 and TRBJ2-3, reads KAGVTQTPRYLIKTRGQQVTLSCSPISGHRSVSWYQQTPGQGLQFLFEYFSETQRNKGNFPGRFSGRQFSNSRSEMNVSTLELGDSALYLCASSLPLAGVVDTQYFGPGTRLTVL.

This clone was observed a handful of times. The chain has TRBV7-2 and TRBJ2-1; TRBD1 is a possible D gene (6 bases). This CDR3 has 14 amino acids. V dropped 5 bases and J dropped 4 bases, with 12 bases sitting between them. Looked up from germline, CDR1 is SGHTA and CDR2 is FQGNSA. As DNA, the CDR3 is TGTGCCAGCAGCCCGGGACACGGATACAATGAGCAGTTCTTC. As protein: CASSPGHGYNEQFF. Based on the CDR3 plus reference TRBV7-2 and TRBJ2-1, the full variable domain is GAGVSQSPSNKVTEKGKDVELRCDPISGHTALYWYRQSLGQGLEFLIYFQGNSAPDKSGLPSDRFSAERTGGSVSTLTIQRTQQEDSAVYLCASSPGHGYNEQFFGPGTRLTVL.

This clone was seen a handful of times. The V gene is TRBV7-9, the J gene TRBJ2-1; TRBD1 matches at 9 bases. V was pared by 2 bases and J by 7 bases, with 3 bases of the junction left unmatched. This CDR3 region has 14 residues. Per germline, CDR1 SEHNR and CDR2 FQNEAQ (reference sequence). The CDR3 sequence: CASSLRDRVNEQFF. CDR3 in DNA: TGTGCCAGCAGCTTACGGGACAGGGTGAATGAGCAGTTCTTC.